Listed below are T cell receptor beta chains from one sample, sequenced in a study of blood T cell repertoires in COVID-19. Generated by immunoSEQ multiplex PCR, the TCRdb table keeps only in-frame clones and is missing some. The sample has more than 85,000 clones; around nine tenths are singletons. The source material was peripheral blood. The source of these receptors is an elderly woman with acute or convalescent COVID-19. Each CDR3 is given with its conserved first and last residue. D genes are given only for firm matches.

len	j_gene	d_gene	v_gene	CDR3aa	CDR3nt
15	TRBJ1-2	NA	TRBV4-3	CASSQDREPFYGYTF	TGCGCCAGCAGCCAAGATCGGGAGCCGTTTTACGGCTACACCTTC
19	TRBJ1-2	NA	TRBV27	CASSPITPGVTGPFHGYTF	TGTGCCAGCAGTCCCATCACCCCAGGGGTGACAGGCCCTTTTCATGGCTACACCTTC
18	TRBJ2-3	TRBD1	TRBV7-6	CASSPGTGGPWGTDTQYF	TGTGCCAGCAGCCCCGGAACAGGGGGGCCCTGGGGCACAGATACGCAGTATTTT
16	TRBJ2-2	NA	TRBV7-6	CASSLKSQGSTGELFF	TGTGCCAGCAGCTTAAAGAGTCAGGGGAGTACCGGGGAGCTGTTTTTT
12	TRBJ2-1	NA	TRBV5-1	CASSKDEGEQFF	TGCGCCAGCAGCAAGGACGAGGGTGAGCAGTTCTTC
16	TRBJ2-1	TRBD2	TRBV19	CASSTGLAGGPIEQFF	TGTGCCAGTAGTACGGGACTAGCGGGGGGGCCTATTGAGCAGTTCTTC
15	TRBJ1-2	TRBD1	TRBV30	CAWSVQGARGYGYTF	TGTGCCTGGAGTGTACAGGGGGCCCGGGGCTATGGCTACACCTTC
14	TRBJ1-2	NA	TRBV19	CASSGGISYYGYTF	TGTGCCAGTAGCGGGGGGATTTCCTACTATGGCTACACCTTC
16	TRBJ1-4	TRBD1	TRBV6-1	CASSELGTGVLEKLFF	TGTGCCAGCAGTGAACTCGGGACAGGGGTACTGGAAAAACTGTTTTTT
14	TRBJ1-6	NA	TRBV19	CASSIEGGLSPLHF	TGTGCCAGTAGTATCGAGGGTGGCCTTTCACCCCTCCACTTT
19	TRBJ2-6	NA	TRBV19	CASSMGDRTYGSGANVLTF	TGTGCCAGTAGTATGGGAGACAGGACCTATGGCTCTGGGGCCAACGTCCTGACTTTC
16	TRBJ1-3	TRBD1	TRBV5-6	CASSLWTGLAGNTIYF	TGTGCCAGCAGCTTGTGGACAGGTTTAGCTGGAAACACCATATATTTT
15	TRBJ1-1	TRBD1	TRBV5-8	CASSFRGSGGTEAFF	TGTGCCAGCAGCTTCAGGGGATCAGGGGGCACTGAAGCTTTCTTT